Listed below are T cell receptor beta chains from one sample, sequenced in a study of shared clonotypes between healthy human individuals. The table came from immunoSEQ multiplex PCR; TCRdb's copy has only in-frame clones and leaves some out. The table includes more than 400,000 clones, roughly 80% detected once. Sequencing was done on a sample of PBMCs. These receptor sequences come from a woman aged 40 to 50 in good health. Some clones in this sample may be carry-over from other donors' samples. Each CDR3 is given without its conserved first and last residue.

j_call v_call cdr3_aa
TRBJ2-5 TRBV5-1 ASSGGTAQETQY
TRBJ1-1 TRBV7-6 ASSLLITGGNTEAF
TRBJ2-3 TRBV27 ASQVRGTTLDTQY
TRBJ2-7 TRBV14 ASSQSRWVGQY
TRBJ1-1 TRBV27 ASSFAPLGGFGTEAF
TRBJ2-4 TRBV5-4 ASSLQGAIIQY
TRBJ2-2 TRBV18 ASSPQQAGELF
TRBJ2-3 TRBV30 AWSVGDRDTDTQY
TRBJ2-3 TRBV10-1 ASSFSGRDTDTQY
TRBJ2-2 TRBV5-1 ASSFGLGTNTGELF
TRBJ2-3 TRBV7-3 ASSGTGGFGDTQY
TRBJ2-5 TRBV7-2 ASSLGTNQETQY
TRBJ2-2 TRBV4-1 ASRLSGTGELF
TRBJ2-1 TRBV11-2 ASSLGYNNEQF
TRBJ2-7 TRBV7-8 ASRRGDEGSYEQY
TRBJ2-7 TRBV21-1 ASSTRSGLAPKHAYEQY
TRBJ1-3 TRBV30 AWRKTGLSGNTIY
TRBJ2-3 TRBV9 ASSVGLAGTQRGTDTQY
TRBJ2-7 TRBV6-6 ASSYPEQSYEQY